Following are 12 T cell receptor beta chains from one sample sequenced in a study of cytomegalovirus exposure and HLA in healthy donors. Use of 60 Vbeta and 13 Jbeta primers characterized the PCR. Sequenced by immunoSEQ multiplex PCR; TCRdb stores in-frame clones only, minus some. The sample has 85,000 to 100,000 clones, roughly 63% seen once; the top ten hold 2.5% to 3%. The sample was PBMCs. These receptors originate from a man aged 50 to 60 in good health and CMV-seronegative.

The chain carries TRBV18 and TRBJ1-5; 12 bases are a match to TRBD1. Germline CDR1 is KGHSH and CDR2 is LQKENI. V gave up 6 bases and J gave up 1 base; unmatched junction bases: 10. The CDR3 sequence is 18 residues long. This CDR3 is CASSPKGQGASSNQPQHF. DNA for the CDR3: TGTGCCAGCTCCCCAAAGGGACAGGGGGCGAGCAGCAATCAGCCCCAGCATTTT.

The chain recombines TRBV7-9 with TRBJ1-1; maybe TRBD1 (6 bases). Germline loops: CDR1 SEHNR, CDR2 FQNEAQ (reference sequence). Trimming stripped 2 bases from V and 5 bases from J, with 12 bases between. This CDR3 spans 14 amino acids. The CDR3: CASSLWSGVTEAFF. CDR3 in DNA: TGTGCCAGCAGCTTATGGTCAGGGGTTACTGAAGCTTTCTTT.

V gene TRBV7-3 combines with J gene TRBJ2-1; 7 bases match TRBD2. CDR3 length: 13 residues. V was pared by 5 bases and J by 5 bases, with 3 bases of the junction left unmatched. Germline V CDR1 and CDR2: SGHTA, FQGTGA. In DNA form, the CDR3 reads TGTGCCAGCAGCGGAGCGGGGAACAATGAGCAGTTCTTC. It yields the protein CASSGAGNNEQFF.

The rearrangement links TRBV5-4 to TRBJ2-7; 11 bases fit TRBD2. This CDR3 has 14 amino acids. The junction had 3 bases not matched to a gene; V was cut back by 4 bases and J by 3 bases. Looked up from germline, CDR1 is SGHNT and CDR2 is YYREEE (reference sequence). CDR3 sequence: CASSMGTSGYEQYV. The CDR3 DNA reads TGTGCCAGCAGCATGGGGACTAGCGGCTACGAGCAGTACGTC.

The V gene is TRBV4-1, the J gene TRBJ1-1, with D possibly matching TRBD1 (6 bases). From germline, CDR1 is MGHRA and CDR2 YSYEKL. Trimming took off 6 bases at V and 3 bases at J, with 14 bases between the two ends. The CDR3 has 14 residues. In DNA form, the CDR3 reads TGCGCCAGCAGTCTCGGAGCAGGGGACACTGAAGCTTTCTTT. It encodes CASSLGAGDTEAFF.

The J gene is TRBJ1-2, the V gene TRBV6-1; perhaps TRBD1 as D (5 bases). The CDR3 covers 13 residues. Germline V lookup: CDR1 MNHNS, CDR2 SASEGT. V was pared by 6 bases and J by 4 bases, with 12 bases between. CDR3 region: CASRRSGGYGYTF. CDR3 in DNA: TGTGCCAGCAGGAGGTCCGGGGGCTATGGCTACACCTTC.

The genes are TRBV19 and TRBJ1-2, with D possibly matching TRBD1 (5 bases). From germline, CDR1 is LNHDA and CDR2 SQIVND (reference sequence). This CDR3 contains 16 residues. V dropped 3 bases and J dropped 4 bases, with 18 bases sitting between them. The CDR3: CASSMDGTTSAYGYTF. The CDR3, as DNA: TGTGCCAGTAGTATGGACGGGACTACTAGTGCCTATGGCTACACCTTC.

The chain's CDR3 is CASRRQGASYEQYF. The CDR3 bases are TGTGCCAGCAGACGACAGGGAGCCTCCTACGAGCAGTACTTC. The J gene is TRBJ2-7, the V gene TRBV27, with 7 bases matching TRBD1. The CDR3 length is 14 residues. The ends lost 6 bases at V and 0 bases at J; junction bases unmatched: 5. Germline lookup yields CDR1 MNHEY and CDR2 SMNVEV (reference sequence).

As DNA, the CDR3 is TGTGCCAGCAGTTACGACGGGAGGAATTCACCCCTCCACTTT. Its protein is CASSYDGRNSPLHF. V usage is TRBV6-6 and J usage is TRBJ1-6; no definite D call. The CDR3 is 14 residues long. The germline gives CDR1 MNHNY, CDR2 SVGAGI (reference sequence). The germline V and J ends were trimmed by 2 bases and 7 bases, with 9 bases remaining between them.

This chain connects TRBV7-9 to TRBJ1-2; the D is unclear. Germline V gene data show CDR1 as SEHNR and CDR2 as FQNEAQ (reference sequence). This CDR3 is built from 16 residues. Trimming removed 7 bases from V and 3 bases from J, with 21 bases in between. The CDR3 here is CASNYDGVLIHYGYTF. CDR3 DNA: TGTGCCAGCAACTACGACGGAGTACTAATCCACTATGGCTACACCTTC.

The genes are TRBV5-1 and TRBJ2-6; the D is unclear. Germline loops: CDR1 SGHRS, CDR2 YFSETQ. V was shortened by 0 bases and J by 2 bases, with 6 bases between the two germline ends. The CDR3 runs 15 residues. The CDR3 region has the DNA TGCGCCAGCAGCTTGGGTTCCACTGGGGCCAACGTCCTGACTTTC. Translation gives CASSLGSTGANVLTF.

In DNA, the CDR3 is TGTGCCAGCAGCTTGCTTTTTCTTCAAGGGGCTGGAGACTATGGCTACACCTTC. This encodes CASSLLFLQGAGDYGYTF. This rearrangement joins TRBV5-6 to TRBJ1-2; D is perhaps TRBD1 (5 bases). This CDR3 contains 18 residues. The V gene's germline CDR1 is SGHDT and CDR2 YYEEEE. Trimming cost V 1 base and J 3 bases, with 22 bases left between them.